This TCR beta chain was profiled in a study of early T cells in non-severe SARS-CoV-2 infection. About the research overall: Chains were unpaired, as sequencing was done on bulk RNA from unsorted whole blood.

Findings of the study overall: VDJdb matching favored anti-spike CD8 responses, missing private and CD4 specificities.

Individually, cDNA molecules had unique molecular identifiers attached to them. MiXCR, run by TCRdb on the 5' RACE reads, gives a single entry per CDR3 protein. In the table there are 70,000 to 85,000 distinct CDR3 sequences, 9% to 15% of which are singletons. This clonotype appeared a few times. The antigen is undetermined. The germline V and J ends were trimmed by 10 bases and 0 bases, with 19 bases remaining between them. The CDR3 runs to 15 residues. Germline CDR1 reads MDHEN; CDR2 reads SYDVKM. The chain recombines TRBV28 with TRBJ2-7, with D perhaps TRBD1 (5 bases). Sample: whole blood. This TCR derives from an adult who was a healthcare worker with PCR-confirmed SARS-CoV-2 infection or an uninfected control (not recorded which). The CDR3 nucleotides are TGTGCCACCTCAAGACAGCAGTTTCTCTCCTACGAGCAGTACTTC. Translating gives CATSRQQFLSYEQYF.